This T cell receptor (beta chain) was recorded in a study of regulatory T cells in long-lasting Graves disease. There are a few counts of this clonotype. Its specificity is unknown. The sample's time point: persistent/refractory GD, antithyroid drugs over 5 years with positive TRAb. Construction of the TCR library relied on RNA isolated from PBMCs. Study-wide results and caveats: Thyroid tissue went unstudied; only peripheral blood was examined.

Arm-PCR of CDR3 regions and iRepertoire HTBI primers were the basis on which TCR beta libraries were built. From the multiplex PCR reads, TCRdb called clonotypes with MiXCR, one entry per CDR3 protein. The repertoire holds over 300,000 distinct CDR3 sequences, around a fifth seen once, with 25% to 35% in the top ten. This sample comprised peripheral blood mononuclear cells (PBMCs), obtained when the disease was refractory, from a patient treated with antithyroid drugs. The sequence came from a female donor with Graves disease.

The CDR3 loop is CSAFKQGMNTEAFF. In DNA, the CDR3 is TGCAGTGCTTTTAAACAGGGGATGAACACTGAAGCTTTCTTT. The chain employs TRBV20-1 and TRBJ1-1; 7 bases line up with TRBD1. V lost 5 bases, J lost 0 bases, and 6 bases stayed unmatched. The CDR3 is 14 residues long. Looked up from germline, CDR1 is DFQATT and CDR2 is SNEGSKA (reference sequence).